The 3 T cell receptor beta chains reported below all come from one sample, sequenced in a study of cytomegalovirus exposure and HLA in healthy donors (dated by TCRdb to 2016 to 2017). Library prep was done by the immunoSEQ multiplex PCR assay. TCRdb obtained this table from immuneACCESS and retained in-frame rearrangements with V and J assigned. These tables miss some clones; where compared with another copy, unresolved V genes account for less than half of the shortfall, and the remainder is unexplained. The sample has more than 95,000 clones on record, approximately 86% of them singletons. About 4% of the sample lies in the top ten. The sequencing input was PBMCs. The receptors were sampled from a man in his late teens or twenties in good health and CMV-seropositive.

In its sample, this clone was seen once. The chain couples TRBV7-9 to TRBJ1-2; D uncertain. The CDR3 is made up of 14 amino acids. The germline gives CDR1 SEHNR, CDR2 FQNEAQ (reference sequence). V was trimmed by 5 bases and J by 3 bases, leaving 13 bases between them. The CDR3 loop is CASSAGWVDYGYTF. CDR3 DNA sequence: TGTGCCAGCAGCGCCGGGTGGGTGGACTATGGCTACACCTTC.

The CDR3: CASSFDSTDTQYF. As DNA, the CDR3 is TGTGCCAGCAGCTTCGACTCCACAGATACGCAGTATTTT. The V call is TRBV5-4, the J call TRBJ2-3; D is unresolved. The CDR3 sequence is 13 residues long. Germline CDR1 SGHNT, CDR2 YYREEE (reference sequence). V was cut by 2 bases and J by 2 bases, with 6 bases left in between.

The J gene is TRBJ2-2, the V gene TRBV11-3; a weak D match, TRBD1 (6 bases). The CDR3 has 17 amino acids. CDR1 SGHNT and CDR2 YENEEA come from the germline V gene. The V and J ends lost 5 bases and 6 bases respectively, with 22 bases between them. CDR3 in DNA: TGTGCCAGCAGCCTAAAGAGTGGGACAAGTGGTTCCGGGGAGCTGTTTTTT. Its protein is CASSLKSGTSGSGELFF.